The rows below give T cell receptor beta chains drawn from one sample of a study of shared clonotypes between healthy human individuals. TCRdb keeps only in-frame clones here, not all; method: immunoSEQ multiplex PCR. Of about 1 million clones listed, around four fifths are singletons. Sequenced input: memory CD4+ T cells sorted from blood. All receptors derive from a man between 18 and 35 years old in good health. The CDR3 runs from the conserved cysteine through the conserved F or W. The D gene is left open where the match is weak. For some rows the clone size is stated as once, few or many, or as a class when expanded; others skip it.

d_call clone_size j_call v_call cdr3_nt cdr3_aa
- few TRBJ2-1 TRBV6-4 TGTGCCAGCAGCGCGTCTGGAGGAGGTGAGCAGTTCTTC CASSASGGGEQFF
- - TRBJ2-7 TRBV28 TGTGCCAGCAGTTCCAGGGGCGTATACGAGCAGTACTTC CASSSRGVYEQYF
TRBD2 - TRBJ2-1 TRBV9 TGTGCCAGCAGCCCCCAGACTAGCGGGATTAACAATGAGCAGTTCTTC CASSPQTSGINNEQFF
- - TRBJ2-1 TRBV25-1 TGTGCCAGCAGTGCAGATGACAGGTTTGAGCAGTTCTTC CASSADDRFEQFF
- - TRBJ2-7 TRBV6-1 TGTGCCACCTCCCGGGACAACTCCTACGAGCAGTACTTC CATSRDNSYEQYF
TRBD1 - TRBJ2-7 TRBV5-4 TGTGCCAGCAGCCCACCGGGACAGATGGCCTACGAGCAGTACTTC CASSPPGQMAYEQYF
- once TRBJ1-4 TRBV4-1 TGCGCCAGCAGCCGAGGGCAGGGACAAACTAATGAAAAACTGTTTTTT CASSRGQGQTNEKLFF
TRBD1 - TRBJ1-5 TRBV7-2 TGTGCCAGCAACACAGGGGGCAATCAGCCCCAGCATTTT CASNTGGNQPQHF
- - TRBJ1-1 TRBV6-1 TGTGCCAGCAGCCTAATACAGGTGAACACTGAAGCTTTCTTT CASSLIQVNTEAFF
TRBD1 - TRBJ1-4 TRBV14 TGTGCCAGCAGCCAAGACCAGGGGGCAGGTGAAAAACTGTTTTTT CASSQDQGAGEKLFF
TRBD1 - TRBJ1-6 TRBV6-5 TGTGCCAGCAGGCAGGGGGTCACACATTCACCCCTCCACTTT CASRQGVTHSPLHF
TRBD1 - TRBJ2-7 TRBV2 TGTGCCAGCAGACAGGGGGCGACCTCCTACGAGCAGTACTTC CASRQGATSYEQYF
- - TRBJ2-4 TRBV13 TGTGCCAGCAGCTTAGAATCTTCGTCCGGGAGAGACAAAAACATTCAGTACTTC CASSLESSSGRDKNIQYF
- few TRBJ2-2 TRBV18 TGTGCCAGCTCACCGAGAGGCGCGAACACCGGGGAGCTGTTTTTT CASSPRGANTGELFF
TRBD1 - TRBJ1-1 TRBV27 TGTGCCAGCAGTATAGGGACAGGGGGCACTGAAGCTTTCTTT CASSIGTGGTEAFF
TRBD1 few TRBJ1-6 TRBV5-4 TGTGCCAGCAGCTCGGAGTGGGACAGGCCCTTTCCTGAGGTCCTCCACTTT CASSSEWDRPFPEVLHF
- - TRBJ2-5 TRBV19 TGTGCCAGTTCGGGGCCTAAAGAGACCCAGTACTTC CASSGPKETQYF
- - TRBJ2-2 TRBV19 TGTGCCAGTAGTATATCGGGACACCTGACCGGGGAGCTGTTTTTT CASSISGHLTGELFF
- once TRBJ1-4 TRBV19 TGTGCCAGTAGTGTCGGACCGGCCTTGTTTTTT CASSVGPALFF
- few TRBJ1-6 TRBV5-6 TGTGCCAGCAGCTTCGGACTTTCGGATCGTAATTCACCCCTCCACTTT CASSFGLSDRNSPLHF